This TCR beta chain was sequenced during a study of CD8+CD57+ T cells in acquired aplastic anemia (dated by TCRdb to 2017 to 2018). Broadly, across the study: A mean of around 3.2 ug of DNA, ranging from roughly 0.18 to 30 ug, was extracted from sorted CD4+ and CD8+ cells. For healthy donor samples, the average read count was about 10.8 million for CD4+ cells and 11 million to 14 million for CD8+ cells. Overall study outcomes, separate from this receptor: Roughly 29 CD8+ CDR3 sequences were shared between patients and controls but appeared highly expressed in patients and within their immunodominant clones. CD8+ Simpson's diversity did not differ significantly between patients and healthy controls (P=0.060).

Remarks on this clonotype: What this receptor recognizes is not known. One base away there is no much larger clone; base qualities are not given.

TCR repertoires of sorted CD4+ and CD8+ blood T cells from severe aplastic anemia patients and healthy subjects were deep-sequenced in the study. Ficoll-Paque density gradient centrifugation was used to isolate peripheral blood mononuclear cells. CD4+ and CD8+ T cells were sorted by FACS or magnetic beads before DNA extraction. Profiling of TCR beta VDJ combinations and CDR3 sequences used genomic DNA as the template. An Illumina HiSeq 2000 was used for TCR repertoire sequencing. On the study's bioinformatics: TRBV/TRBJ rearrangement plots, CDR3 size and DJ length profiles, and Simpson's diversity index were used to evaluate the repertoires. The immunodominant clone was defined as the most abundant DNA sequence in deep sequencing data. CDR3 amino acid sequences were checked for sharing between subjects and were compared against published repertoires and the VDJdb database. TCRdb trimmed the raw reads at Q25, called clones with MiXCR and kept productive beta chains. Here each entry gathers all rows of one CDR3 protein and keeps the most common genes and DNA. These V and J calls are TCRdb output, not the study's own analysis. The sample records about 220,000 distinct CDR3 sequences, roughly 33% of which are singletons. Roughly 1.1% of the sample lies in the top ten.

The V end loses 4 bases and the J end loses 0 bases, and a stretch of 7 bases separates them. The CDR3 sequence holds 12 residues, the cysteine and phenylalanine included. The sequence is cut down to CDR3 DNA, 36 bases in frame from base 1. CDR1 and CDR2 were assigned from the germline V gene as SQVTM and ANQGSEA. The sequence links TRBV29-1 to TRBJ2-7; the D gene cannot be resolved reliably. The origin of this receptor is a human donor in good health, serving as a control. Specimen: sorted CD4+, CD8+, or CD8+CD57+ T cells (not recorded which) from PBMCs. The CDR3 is CSVGRSSYEQYF. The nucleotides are TGCAGCGTTGGACGGAGCTCCTACGAGCAGTACTTC.